Listed below are T cell receptor beta chains from one sample, sequenced in a study of T cell responses to AZD1222 COVID-19 vaccine. The method was immunoSEQ multiplex PCR; TCRdb's version includes in-frame clones alone and lacks a portion of them. Of 200,000 or so clones in the sample, 90% to 95% are singletons; the top ten hold 7.5% to 10%. The sample here was peripheral blood, taken on day 0 of AZD1222 vaccination. The receptor set was obtained from an adult in good health. Each CDR3 is given with its conserved first and last residue.

J gene,V gene,CDR3 protein
TRBJ1-5,TRBV28,CASSLWGGQSNQPQHF
TRBJ1-1,TRBV29-1,CSVRPPGGPNTEAFF
TRBJ1-1,TRBV6-1,CASSEQEANTEAFF
TRBJ1-4,TRBV10-3,CAISPGANEKLFF
TRBJ2-1,TRBV3-1/TRBV3-2,CASSQDGKGGSYNEQFF
TRBJ2-7,TRBV4-3,CASSQVPETEQYF
TRBJ1-5,TRBV28,CASSLPPWDQPQHF
TRBJ1-1,TRBV6-7,CASSYSEASNTEAFF
TRBJ2-5,TRBV6-5,CASRTGGGETQYF
TRBJ2-5,TRBV7-8,CASSLNWGTGHVGTQYF
TRBJ2-6,TRBV21-1,CASSSYMRLAGTGANVLTF
TRBJ1-5,TRBV3-1/TRBV3-2,CASSPDRGSSNQPQHF
TRBJ2-7,TRBV19,CASTSRAYEQYF
TRBJ2-1,TRBV29-1,CSVNPGLVDNEQFF
TRBJ2-7,TRBV7-8,CASSLEAGGSYEQYF
TRBJ2-7,TRBV6-5,CASRAVGEQYF
TRBJ2-6,TRBV29-1,CSVAPGQGLSGANVLTF
TRBJ1-2,TRBV5-1,CASSLGREDEKRFYGYTF
TRBJ2-5,TRBV5-1,CASSYLPRDWKGETQYF
TRBJ2-5,TRBV7-2,CASSAGGWETQYF
TRBJ2-7,TRBV23-1,CASRDRDEGYEQYF
TRBJ2-7,TRBV28,CASRRFYEQYF
TRBJ2-5,TRBV2,CASSATRKETQYF
TRBJ2-7,TRBV19,CASSIGQGNPYEQYF
TRBJ2-7,TRBV6-1,CASSERGGYEQYF
TRBJ2-1,TRBV29-1,CSVEPLAGGGNEQFF
TRBJ1-2,TRBV30,CAWRTPGGVYGYTF